Reported below is one T cell receptor beta chain. This specimen belongs to a study of radiotherapy plus CTLA-4 blockade in lung cancer. TCRdb's table, derived via immunoSEQ multiplex PCR, lists solely in-frame clones and lacks some. Of tens of thousands of clones listed, 70% to 80% are singletons. V trimming: 10 bases; J trimming: 6 bases; junction bases outside the gene matches: 9. The CDR3 is made up of 13 amino acids. CDR1 and CDR2 from the germline V gene are ENHRY and SYGVKD. The sample here was peripheral blood, taken from a patient treated with radiotherapy plus ipilimumab. V and J are TRBV10-3 and TRBJ1-5; 7 bases map to TRBD1. This clonotype was obtained from a human donor with non-small cell lung cancer who had a complete response to radiotherapy plus ipilimumab. Here the CDR3 DNA reads TGTGCCACTCAGGGGGAAGAAGGTCAGCCCCAGCATTTT. Encoded protein: CATQGEEGQPQHF.